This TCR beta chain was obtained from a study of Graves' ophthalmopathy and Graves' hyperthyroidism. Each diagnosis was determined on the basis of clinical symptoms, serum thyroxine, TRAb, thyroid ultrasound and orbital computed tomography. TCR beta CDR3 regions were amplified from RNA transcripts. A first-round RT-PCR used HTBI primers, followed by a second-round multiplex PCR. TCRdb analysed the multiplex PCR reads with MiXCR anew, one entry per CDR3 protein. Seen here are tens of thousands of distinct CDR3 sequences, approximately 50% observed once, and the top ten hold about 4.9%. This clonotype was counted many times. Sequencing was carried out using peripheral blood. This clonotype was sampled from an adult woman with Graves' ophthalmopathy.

The CDR3 sequence is CASSPDGGHEQFF. The CDR3 DNA sequence: TGTGCCAGCAGCCCGGACGGAGGGCATGAGCAGTTCTTC. V and J are TRBV12-3 or TRBV12-4 and TRBJ2-1; tentatively, D is TRBD2 (6 bases). There are 13 residues in the CDR3. Trimming took off 6 bases at V and 8 bases at J, with 14 bases between the two ends.